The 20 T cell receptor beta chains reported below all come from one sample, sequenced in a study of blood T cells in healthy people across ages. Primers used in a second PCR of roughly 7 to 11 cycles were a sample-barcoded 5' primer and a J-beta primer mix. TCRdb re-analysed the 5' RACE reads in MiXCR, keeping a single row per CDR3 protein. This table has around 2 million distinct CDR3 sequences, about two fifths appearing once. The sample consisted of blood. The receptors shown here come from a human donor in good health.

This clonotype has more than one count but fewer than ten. The CDR3 region has the DNA TGTGCCAGCAGTTACGGCCTGAACGAGCAGTACTTC. Its translation: CASSYGLNEQYF. The V call is TRBV6-5, the J call TRBJ2-7; no definite D call. The CDR3 is made up of 12 amino acids. The V gene's germline CDR1 is MNHEY and CDR2 SVGAGI. The V and J ends lost 2 bases and 5 bases respectively, with 7 bases between them.

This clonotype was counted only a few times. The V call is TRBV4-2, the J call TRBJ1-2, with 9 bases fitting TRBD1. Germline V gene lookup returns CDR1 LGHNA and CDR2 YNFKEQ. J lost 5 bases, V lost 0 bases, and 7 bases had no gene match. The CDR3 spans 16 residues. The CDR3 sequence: CASSQEGRDRVYGYTF. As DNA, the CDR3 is TGTGCCAGCAGCCAAGAAGGCCGGGACAGGGTTTATGGCTACACCTTC.

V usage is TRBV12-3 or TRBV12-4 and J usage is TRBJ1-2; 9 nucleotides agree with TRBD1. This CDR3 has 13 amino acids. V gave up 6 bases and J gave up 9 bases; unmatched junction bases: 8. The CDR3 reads CASSPGTGTSYTF. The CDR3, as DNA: TGTGCCAGCAGCCCTGGGACAGGGACAAGCTACACCTTC.

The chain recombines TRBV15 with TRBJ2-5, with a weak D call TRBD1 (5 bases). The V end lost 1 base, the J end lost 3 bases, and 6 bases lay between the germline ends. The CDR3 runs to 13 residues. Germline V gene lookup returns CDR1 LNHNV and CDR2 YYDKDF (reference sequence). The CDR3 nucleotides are TGTGCCACCAGCAGAGGGGGCGAAGAGACCCAGTACTTC. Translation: CATSRGGEETQYF.

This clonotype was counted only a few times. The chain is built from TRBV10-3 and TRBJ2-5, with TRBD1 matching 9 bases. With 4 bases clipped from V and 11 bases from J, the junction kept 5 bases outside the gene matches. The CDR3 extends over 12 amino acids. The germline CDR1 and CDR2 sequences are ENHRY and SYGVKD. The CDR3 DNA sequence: TGTGCCATCAGTGGGACAGGGGAGAATCAGTACTTC. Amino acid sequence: CAISGTGENQYF.

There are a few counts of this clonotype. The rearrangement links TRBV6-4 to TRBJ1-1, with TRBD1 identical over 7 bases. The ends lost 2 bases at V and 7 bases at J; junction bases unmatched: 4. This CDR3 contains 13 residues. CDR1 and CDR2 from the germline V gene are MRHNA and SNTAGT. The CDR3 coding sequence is TGTGCCAGCAGTGACAGGGGGCAGATTGAAGCTTTCTTT. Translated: CASSDRGQIEAFF.

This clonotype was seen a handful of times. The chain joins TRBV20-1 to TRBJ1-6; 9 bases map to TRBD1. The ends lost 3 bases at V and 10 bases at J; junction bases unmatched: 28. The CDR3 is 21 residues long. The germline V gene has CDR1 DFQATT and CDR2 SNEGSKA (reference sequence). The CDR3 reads CSASGIRVARDRVLYGSPLHF. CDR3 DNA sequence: TGCAGTGCTAGTGGGATTAGGGTGGCCCGGGACAGGGTGTTATATGGGTCACCCCTCCACTTT.

In DNA form, the CDR3 reads TGCAGTGCTAGACGGACAGTAGGAGACGAGCAGTACTTC. Translation gives CSARRTVGDEQYF. V usage is TRBV20-1 and J usage is TRBJ2-4; D is possibly TRBD1 (6 bases). Judging by the DNA end, TRBJ2-7 fits better; the J call may be wrong. Germline loops: CDR1 DFQATT, CDR2 SNEGSKA (reference sequence). This CDR3 has 13 amino acids.

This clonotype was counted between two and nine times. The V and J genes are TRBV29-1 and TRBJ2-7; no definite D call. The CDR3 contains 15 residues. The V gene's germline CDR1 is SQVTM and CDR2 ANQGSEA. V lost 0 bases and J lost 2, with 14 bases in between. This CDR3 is CSVEERSLATYEQYF. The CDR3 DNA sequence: TGCAGCGTTGAAGAGCGATCCCTTGCGACCTACGAGCAGTACTTC.

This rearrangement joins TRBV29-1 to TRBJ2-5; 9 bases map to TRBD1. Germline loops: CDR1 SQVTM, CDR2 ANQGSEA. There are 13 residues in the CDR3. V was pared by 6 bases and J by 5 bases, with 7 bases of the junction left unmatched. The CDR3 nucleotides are TGCAGCGTGCCGGGACAGGGCTTGGAGACCCAGTACTTC. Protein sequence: CSVPGQGLETQYF.

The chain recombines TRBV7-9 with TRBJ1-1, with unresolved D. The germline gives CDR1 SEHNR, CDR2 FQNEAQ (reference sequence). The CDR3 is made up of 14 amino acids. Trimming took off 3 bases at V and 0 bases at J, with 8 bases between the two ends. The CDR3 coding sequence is TGTGCCAGCAGCTTGGAGTTAATGAACACTGAAGCTTTCTTT. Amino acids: CASSLELMNTEAFF.

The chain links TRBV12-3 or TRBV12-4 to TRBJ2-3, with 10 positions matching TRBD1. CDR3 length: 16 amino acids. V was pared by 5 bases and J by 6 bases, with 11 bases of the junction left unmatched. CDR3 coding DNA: TGTGCCAGCAGTCATTTGGAGGACAGGGGGGCGGATACGCAGTATTTT. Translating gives CASSHLEDRGADTQYF.

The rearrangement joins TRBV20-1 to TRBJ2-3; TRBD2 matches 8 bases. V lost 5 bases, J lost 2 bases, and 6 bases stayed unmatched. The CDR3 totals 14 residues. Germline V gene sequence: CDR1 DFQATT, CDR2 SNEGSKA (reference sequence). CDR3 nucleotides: TGCAGTGCTTGGACTAGCCTCCCCACAGATACGCAGTATTTT. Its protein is CSAWTSLPTDTQYF.

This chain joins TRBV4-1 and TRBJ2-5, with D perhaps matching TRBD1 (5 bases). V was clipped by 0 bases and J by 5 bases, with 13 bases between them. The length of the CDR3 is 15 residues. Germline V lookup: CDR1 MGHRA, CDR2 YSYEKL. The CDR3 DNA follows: TGCGCCAGCAGCCAAGATTCAGGGTTCGGGGAGACCCAGTACTTC. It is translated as CASSQDSGFGETQYF.

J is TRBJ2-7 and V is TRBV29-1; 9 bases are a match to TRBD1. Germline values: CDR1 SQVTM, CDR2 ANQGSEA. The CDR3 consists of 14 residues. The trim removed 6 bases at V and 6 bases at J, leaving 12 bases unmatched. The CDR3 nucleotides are TGCAGCGTCCGTACTAGGGACAGGGCGGCCGAGCAGTACTTC. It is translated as CSVRTRDRAAEQYF.

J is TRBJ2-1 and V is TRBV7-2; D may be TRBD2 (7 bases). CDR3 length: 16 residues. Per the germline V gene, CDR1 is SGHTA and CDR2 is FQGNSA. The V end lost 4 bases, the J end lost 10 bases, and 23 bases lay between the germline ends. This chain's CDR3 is CASSWGSGGGSYEQFF. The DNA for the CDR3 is TGTGCCAGCAGCTGGGGTTCTGGGGGGGGCAGTTACGAGCAGTTCTTC.

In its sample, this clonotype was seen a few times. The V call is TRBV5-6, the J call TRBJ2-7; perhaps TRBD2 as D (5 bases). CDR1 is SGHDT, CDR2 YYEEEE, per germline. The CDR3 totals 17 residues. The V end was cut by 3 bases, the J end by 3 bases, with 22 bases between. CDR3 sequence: CASSSITGRPEVYEQYF. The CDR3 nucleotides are TGTGCCAGCAGCTCGATCACCGGGCGCCCGGAGGTCTACGAGCAGTACTTC.

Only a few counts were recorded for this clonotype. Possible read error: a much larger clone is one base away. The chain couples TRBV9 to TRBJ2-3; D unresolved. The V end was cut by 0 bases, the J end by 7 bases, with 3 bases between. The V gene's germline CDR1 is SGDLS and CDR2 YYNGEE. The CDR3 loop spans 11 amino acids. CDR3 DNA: TGTGCCAGCAGCGTAGGTTATACGCAGTATTTT. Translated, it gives CASSVGYTQYF.

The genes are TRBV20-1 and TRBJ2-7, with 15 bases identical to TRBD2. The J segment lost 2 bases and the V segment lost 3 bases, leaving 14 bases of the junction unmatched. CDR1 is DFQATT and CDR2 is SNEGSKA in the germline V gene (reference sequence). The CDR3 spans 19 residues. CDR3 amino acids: CSASFAPGLAGGRPYEQYF. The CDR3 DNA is TGCAGTGCTAGCTTCGCACCGGGACTAGCGGGGGGTCGCCCCTACGAGCAGTACTTC.

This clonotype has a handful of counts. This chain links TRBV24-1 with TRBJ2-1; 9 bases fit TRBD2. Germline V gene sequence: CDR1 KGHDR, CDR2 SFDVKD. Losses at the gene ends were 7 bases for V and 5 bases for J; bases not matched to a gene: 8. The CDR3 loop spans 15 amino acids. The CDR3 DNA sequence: TGTGCCACCAGCGACCACCCTAGCGGGGACAATGAGCAGTTCTTC. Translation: CATSDHPSGDNEQFF.